The present T cell receptor beta chain was sequenced within a study of CD8 T cells in ankylosing spondylitis. Study-level points and caveats: Blood of patients with ankylosing spondylitis appeared to be characterized by a TCR beta motif of about eight highly homologous variants. There was reportedly significant enrichment of clones that were disease-linked in matched ankylosing spondylitis synovial fluid.

CDR3 length equals 14 residues. V lost 3 bases and J 4 bases, leaving 12 bases between the germline ends. Germline values: CDR1 KGHSH, CDR2 LQKENI. TCRdb reanalysed the 5' RACE reads using MiXCR and keeps one entry per CDR3 protein. The sample lists under 130,000 distinct CDR3 sequences; about 24% were seen once. In the case of this clonotype: Its antigen remains unknown.

The source of this sequence is a male donor with ankylosing spondylitis. What was sequenced was synovial fluid, either unsorted or a sorted T cell fraction (not recorded which). V is TRBV18 and J is TRBJ1-2, with a tentative D call TRBD1 (5 bases). CDR3 nucleotide sequence: TGTGCCAGCTCACCTTCGGGGGGGAGCTATGGCTACACCTTC. This encodes CASSPSGGSYGYTF.